In its sample, the clone carrying this TCR beta chain is large. Rearranged V-D-J TRB sequences were amplified with a mixed TRB-A/B primer pool. Each CDR3 protein gets one entry after TCRdb re-called the multiplex PCR reads with MiXCR. The data contain 900 to 1,300 distinct CDR3 sequences, 25% to 35% of them singletons. The template was genomic DNA from peripheral blood, not RNA. The sample originates from a study of T cell repertoires in aging, cancer and after chemotherapy. The sequencing input was blood. The TCR comes from a human donor with a solid tumor.

The CDR3 DNA reads TGTGCCAGTAGATTCGGGACCAAGAACAATGAGCAGTTCTTC. Translated: CASRFGTKNNEQFF. The chain employs TRBV19 and TRBJ2-1; D is possibly TRBD1 or TRBD2 (5 bases each). This CDR3 is 14 amino acids long. Germline CDR1 LNHDA, CDR2 SQIVND (reference sequence). V lost 6 bases to trimming and J lost 5 bases, with 14 bases between them.